Sequencing of this T cell receptor beta chain was carried out in a study of blood T cell repertoires in COVID-19. Looking at the study overall: Nucleic acid was either cDNA or gDNA, and it came from T cells, B-cell-depleted T cells, or PBMCs.

Per the original data handling: For nucleated cells, counts were estimated from reference gene primer amplification. The protocol was immunoSEQ multiplex PCR, while the TCRdb copy is restricted to in-frame clones and leaves out a portion. V and J calls and clone size come straight from that table; D and trimming were deduced from the DNA. The data show 30,000 to 45,000 clones, with 70% to 90% seen just once and less than 50% held by the top ten. The CDR3 consists of 13 residues. Per the germline V gene, CDR1 is SEHNR and CDR2 is FQNEAQ (reference sequence). V lost 5 bases, J lost 6 bases, and 10 bases lay in between.

Source material: peripheral blood. This receptor was identified in a human donor in a cohort sampled during active or convalescent COVID-19. The donor label of this sample is uncertain. The rearrangement links TRBV7-9 to TRBJ1-4, with unresolved D. In DNA form, the CDR3 reads TGTGCCAGCAGCCCCAGTCCCCATGAAAAACTGTTTTTT. Its protein product is CASSPSPHEKLFF.